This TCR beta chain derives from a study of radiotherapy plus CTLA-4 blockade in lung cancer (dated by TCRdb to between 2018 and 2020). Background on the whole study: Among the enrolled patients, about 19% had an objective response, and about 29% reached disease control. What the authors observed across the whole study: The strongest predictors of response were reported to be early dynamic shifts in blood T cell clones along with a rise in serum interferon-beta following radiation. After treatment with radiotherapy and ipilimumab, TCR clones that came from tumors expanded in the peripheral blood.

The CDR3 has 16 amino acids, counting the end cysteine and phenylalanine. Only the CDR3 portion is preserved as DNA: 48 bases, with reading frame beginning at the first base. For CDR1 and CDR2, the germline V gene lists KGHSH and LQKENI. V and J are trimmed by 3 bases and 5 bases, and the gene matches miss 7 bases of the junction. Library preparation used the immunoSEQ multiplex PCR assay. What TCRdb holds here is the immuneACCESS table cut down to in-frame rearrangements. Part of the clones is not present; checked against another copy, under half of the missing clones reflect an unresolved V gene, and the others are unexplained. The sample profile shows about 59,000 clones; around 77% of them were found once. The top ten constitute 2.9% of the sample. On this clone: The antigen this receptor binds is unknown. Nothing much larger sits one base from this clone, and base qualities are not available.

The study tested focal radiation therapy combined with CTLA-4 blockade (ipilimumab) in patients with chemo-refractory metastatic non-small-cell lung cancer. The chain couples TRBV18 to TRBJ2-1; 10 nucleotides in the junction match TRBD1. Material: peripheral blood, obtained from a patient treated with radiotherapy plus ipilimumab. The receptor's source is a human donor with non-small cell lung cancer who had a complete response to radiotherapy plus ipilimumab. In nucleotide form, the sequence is TGTGCCAGCTCACCCCCGGACAGGGGGGTTGACAATGAGCAGTTCTTC. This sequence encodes CASSPPDRGVDNEQFF.